The sequence of this T cell receptor (beta chain) was determined in a study of blood T cell repertoires in COVID-19. Germline CDR1 is MNHEY and CDR2 is SVGAGI. V was pared by 0 bases and J by 5 bases, with 13 bases between. This CDR3 is built from 15 residues. Some clones are missing from TCRdb's copy, which holds only in-frame ones; the method was immunoSEQ multiplex PCR. The sample lists approximately 30,000 clones, 85% to 90% seen once, with roughly 26% in the top ten. Material: peripheral blood. The chain joins TRBV6-5 to TRBJ1-1; a weak D match, TRBD1 (6 bases). The source of this sequence is a human donor in a cohort sampled during active COVID-19. The CDR3 DNA reads TGTGCCAGCAGTTACTCGACAGGAACAGGGACTGAAGCTTTCTTT. Amino acids: CASSYSTGTGTEAFF.